The sample holds many counts of the clone carrying this T cell receptor beta chain. The data were obtained in a study of regulatory T cells in long-lasting Graves disease. Arm-PCR of CDR3 regions with iRepertoire HTBI primers generated TCR beta libraries. One entry per CDR3 protein, called by TCRdb with MiXCR from the multiplex PCR reads. The table records 400,000 to 650,000 distinct CDR3 sequences, roughly 15% of them present only once. The CDR3 covers 13 residues. V was cut by 6 bases and J by 3 bases, with 12 bases left in between. Germline-derived CDR1 and CDR2 are MNHNS and SASEGT. Documented time point: newly diagnosed GD, antithyroid drugs for less than 3 months. From RNA extracted from PBMCs, the TCR library was made. This sample also appeared in a second study, on T cells in Graves' hyperthyroidism and ophthalmopathy.

The source of this sequence is a woman aged 40-60 years with Graves disease. The sequenced sample was peripheral blood mononuclear cells (PBMCs), obtained at new diagnosis, from a patient treated with antithyroid drugs. The chain combines TRBV6-1 with TRBJ2-7; D not certain. DNA for the CDR3: TGTGCCAGCAGCCTCCCTGTGGGCTACGAGCAGTACTTC. Encoded protein: CASSLPVGYEQYF.